The source of this T cell receptor beta chain is a study of blood T cell repertoires in COVID-19. Study information: The study drew acute and convalescent COVID-19 samples from the United States, Italy and Spain. Nucleic acid was either cDNA or gDNA, and it came from T cells, B-cell-depleted T cells, or PBMCs.

The V end was cut by 2 bases, the J end by 6 bases, with 9 bases between. CDR1 and CDR2 from the germline V gene are KGHSH and LQKENI. CDR3 length: 13 residues. As handled by the study authors: Using reference gene primer amplification, nucleated cell counts were estimated. Profiled with immunoSEQ multiplex PCR; TCRdb holds only in-frame clones, not every one. That table gives V, J and clone size, and the DNA gave D and trimming. The sample consists of under 120,000 clones, 69% of them appearing once. The count of this clone is one. Sequenced sample: peripheral blood. This sequence was found in a man aged 80 or over with acute or convalescent COVID-19. V and J are TRBV18 and TRBJ2-3, with no clear D. CDR3 protein: CASSPTVADTQYF. The CDR3 coding sequence is TGTGCCAGCTCACCAACGGTTGCGGATACGCAGTATTTT. The full variable domain, in which reference TRBV18 and TRBJ2-3 provide the parts outside the CDR3, is NAGVMQNPRHLVRRRGQEARLRCSPMKGHSHVYWYRQLPEEGLKFMVYLQKENIIDESGMPKERFSAEFPKEGPSILRIQQVVRGDSAAYFCASSPTVADTQYFGPGTRLTVL.